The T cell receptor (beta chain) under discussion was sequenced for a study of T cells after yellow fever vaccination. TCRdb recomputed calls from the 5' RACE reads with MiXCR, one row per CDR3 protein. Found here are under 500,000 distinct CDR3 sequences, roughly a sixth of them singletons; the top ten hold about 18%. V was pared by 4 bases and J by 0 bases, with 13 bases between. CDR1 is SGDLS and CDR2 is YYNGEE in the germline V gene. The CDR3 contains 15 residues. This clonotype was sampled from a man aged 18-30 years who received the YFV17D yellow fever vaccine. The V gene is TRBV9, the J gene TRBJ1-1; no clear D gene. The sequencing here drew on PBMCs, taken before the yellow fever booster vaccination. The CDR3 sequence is CASSPHPGMNTEAFF. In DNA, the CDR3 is TGTGCCAGCAGCCCCCACCCGGGGATGAACACTGAAGCTTTCTTT.